This T cell receptor (beta chain) derives from a study of T cell repertoires in cytomegalovirus infection. As for the study in general: Selection of CMV epitopes for the study included recently identified HLA-C-restricted and well-studied HLA-B-restricted ones. Public TCR beta signatures were indicative of both CMV infection and a matching HLA type.

Via MiXCR, TCRdb re-called the reads, giving one row per CDR3 protein. The sample holds some 920,000 distinct CDR3 sequences, 30% to 40% seen once. Germline CDR1 reads WSHSY; CDR2 reads SAAADI. This CDR3 comprises 15 residues. The V end was cut by 0 bases, the J end by 5 bases, with 13 bases between. Regarding the study as a whole: Dominating the ex vivo response were HLA-C-restricted CMV-specific TCR beta clonotypes. CMV carriers having the relevant HLA were flagged by cumulative public TCR beta family frequency.

This clonotype was detected a few times. Antigen specificity is unknown. This specimen consisted of cultured CD8+ T cells from PBMCs, obtained from culture after CMV antigen stimulation. The clonotype comes from a human donor in good health (CMV status not recorded). Some clones in this sample may be carry-over from other donors' samples. The chain combines TRBV10-2 with TRBJ2-5; D might be TRBD2 (7 bases). The CDR3 sequence: CASSESYAGAETQYF. The CDR3 bases are TGCGCCAGCAGTGAGTCTTATGCGGGGGCGGAGACCCAGTACTTC.